This T cell receptor beta chain was retrieved from a study of patients and donors after allogeneic stem cell transplantation. This CDR3 is 16 amino acids long. Trimming left V 1 base short and J 17 bases short, with 25 bases between. Looked up from germline, CDR1 is SGHRS and CDR2 is YFSETQ. This clonotype occurred a few times. TCRdb passed the RT-PCR reads through MiXCR, listing each CDR3 protein once. In the table there are approximately 140,000 distinct CDR3 sequences, over 30% of which are singletons. The receptor comes from a human donor who was either an allogeneic HSCT recipient or a stem cell or donor lymphocyte infusion donor (not recorded which). It is not recorded whose cells these are; they may come from a transplant donor. This sequence joins TRBV5-1 and TRBJ1-6; a possible D gene is TRBD1 (5 bases). Material for sequencing was blood, either unsorted or a sorted T cell fraction (not recorded which). This chain's CDR3 is CASSLSGRGHPLDVHF. The CDR3 DNA is TGCGCCAGCAGCTTGAGCGGCAGAGGACATCCATTGGATGTCCACTTT.